One and the same sample provided the 5 T cell receptor beta chains below, sequenced in a study of T cells in Graves' hyperthyroidism and ophthalmopathy. From RNA transcripts, TCR beta CDR3 regions were amplified. Researchers ran a first-round RT-PCR on the TCR CDR3 using the HTBI primer set. TCRdb re-called the multiplex PCR reads through MiXCR, storing one row per CDR3 protein. The repertoire holds approximately 510,000 distinct CDR3 sequences, with less than 25% as singletons. Sequences were obtained from blood. The receptors shown here come from a man aged 18 to 29 with Graves' hyperthyroidism.

The chain employs TRBV12-3 or TRBV12-4 and TRBJ1-6, with D possibly matching TRBD1 (5 bases). The CDR3 spans 15 residues. Trimming removed 5 bases at V and 11 bases at J, with 19 bases between. The CDR3 here is CASSRIGGKVPPLHF. CDR3 nucleotide sequence: TGTGCCAGCAGTCGGATTGGGGGGAAGGTTCCACCCCTCCACTTT.

This chain's CDR3 is CASPYANGGRTQETQYF. CDR3 DNA sequence: TGTGCCAGCCCTTATGCCAATGGCGGGCGCACCCAAGAGACCCAGTACTTC. The chain has TRBV6-1 and TRBJ2-5; the D gene is possibly TRBD2 (5 bases). The CDR3 is made up of 17 amino acids. CDR1 MNHNS and CDR2 SASEGT come from the germline V gene. Trimming cost V 8 bases and J 1 base, with 23 bases left between them.

On this clonotype itself: At one of its ends the junction is not consistent with the germline gene, which may arise from a read error. This chain links TRBV11-2 with TRBJ2-2, with 9 positions matching TRBD2. In germline, CDR1 is SGHAT, CDR2 FQNNGV. The CDR3 covers 16 residues. This CDR3 reads CASSLDSGGPTGELFF. CDR3 coding DNA: TGTGCCAGCAGCTTAGATAGCGGGGGACCCACCGGGGAGCTGTTCTTT.

Many counts were recorded for this clonotype. The rearrangement joins TRBV30 to TRBJ2-7; D tentatively fits TRBD1 or TRBD2 (5 bases each). Between the trimmed V and J ends, which lost 0 bases and 11 bases, there was a span of 11 bases. CDR1 GTSNPN and CDR2 SVGIG come from the germline V gene (reference sequence). This CDR3 comprises 11 residues. The CDR3 nucleotides are TGTGCCTGGAGTGTACGGGACCAGGAGTACTTC. Protein: CAWSVRDQEYF.

This clonotype has ten or more counts. This rearrangement joins TRBV6-1 to TRBJ1-2, with TRBD1 identical over 10 bases. Trimming at V came to 6 bases and at J to 4 bases, leaving 5 bases not matched to a gene. This CDR3 is 14 amino acids long. The germline V gene has CDR1 MNHNS and CDR2 SASEGT. CDR3 DNA: TGTGCCAGCAGATCCCGGGACAGGGGCTATGGCTACACCTTC. Its protein is CASRSRDRGYGYTF.